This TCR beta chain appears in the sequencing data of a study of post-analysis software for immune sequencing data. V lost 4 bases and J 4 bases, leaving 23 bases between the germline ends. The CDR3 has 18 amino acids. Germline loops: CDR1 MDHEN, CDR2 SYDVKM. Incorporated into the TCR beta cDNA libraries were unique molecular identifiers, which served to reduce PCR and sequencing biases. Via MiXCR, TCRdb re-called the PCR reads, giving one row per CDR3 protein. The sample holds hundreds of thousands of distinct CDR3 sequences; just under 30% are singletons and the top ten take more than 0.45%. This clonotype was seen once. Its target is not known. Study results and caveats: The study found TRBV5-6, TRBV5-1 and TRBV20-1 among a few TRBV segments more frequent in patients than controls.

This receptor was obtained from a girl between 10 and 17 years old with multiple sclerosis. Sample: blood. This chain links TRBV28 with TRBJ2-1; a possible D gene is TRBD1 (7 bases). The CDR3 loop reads CASSSSGLRGALYNEQFF. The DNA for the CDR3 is TGTGCCAGCAGTTCCTCCGGTCTCAGGGGGGCCCTTTACAATGAGCAGTTCTTC.